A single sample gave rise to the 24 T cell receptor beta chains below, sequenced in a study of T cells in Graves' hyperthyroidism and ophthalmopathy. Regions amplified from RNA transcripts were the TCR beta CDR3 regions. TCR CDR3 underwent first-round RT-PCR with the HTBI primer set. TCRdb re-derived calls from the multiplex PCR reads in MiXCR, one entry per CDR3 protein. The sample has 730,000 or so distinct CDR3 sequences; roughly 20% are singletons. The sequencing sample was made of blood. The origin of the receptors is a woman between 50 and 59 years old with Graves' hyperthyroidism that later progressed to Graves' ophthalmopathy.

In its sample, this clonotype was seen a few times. This CDR3 reads CASSFLRQKAGETQYF. The CDR3 bases are TGTGCCAGCAGCTTCCTCAGACAGAAAGCAGGAGAGACCCAGTACTTC. The rearrangement uses TRBV7-9 and TRBJ2-5; possible D gene TRBD1, 5 bases. The CDR3 runs 16 residues. The germline gives CDR1 SEHNR, CDR2 FQNEAQ (reference sequence). V was cut by 3 bases and J by 4 bases, with 18 bases left in between.

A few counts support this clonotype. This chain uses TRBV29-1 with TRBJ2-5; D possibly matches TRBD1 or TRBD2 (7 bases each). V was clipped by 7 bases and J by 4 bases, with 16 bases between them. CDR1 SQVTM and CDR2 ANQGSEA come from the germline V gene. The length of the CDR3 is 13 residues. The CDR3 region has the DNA TGCAGCGGTTCTCAGGGGGGGACAGAGACCCAGTACTTC. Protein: CSGSQGGTETQYF.

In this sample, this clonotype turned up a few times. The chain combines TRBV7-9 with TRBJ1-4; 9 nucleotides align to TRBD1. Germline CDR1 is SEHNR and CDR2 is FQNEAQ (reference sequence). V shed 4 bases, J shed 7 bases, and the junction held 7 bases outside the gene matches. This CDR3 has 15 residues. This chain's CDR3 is CASSYRQGEGEKLFF. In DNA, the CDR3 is TGTGCCAGCAGCTACCGACAGGGGGAAGGTGAAAAACTGTTTTTT.

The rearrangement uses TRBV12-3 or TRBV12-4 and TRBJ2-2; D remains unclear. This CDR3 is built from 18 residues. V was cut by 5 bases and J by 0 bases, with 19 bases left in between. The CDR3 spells CASSRASWLSANTGELFF. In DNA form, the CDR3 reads TGTGCCAGCAGTCGGGCCTCGTGGCTATCCGCGAACACCGGGGAGCTGTTTTTT.

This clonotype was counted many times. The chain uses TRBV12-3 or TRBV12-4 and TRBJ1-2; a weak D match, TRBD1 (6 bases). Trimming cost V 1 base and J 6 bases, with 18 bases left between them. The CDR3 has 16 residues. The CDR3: CASSLDSGRQGNGYTF. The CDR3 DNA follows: TGTGCCAGCAGTTTAGATTCGGGCCGGCAGGGGAATGGCTACACCTTC.

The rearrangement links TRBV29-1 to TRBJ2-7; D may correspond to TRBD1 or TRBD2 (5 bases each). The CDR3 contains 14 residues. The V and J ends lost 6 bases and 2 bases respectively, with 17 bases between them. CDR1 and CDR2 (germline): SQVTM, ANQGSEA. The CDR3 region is CSVPRGASPYEQYF. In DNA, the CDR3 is TGCAGCGTCCCTCGGGGCGCTTCCCCCTACGAGCAGTACTTC.

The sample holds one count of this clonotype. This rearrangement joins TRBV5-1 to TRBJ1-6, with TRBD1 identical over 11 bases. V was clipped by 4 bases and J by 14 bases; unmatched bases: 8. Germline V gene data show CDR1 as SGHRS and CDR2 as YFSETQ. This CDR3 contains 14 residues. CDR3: CASSLGDRGSSLHF. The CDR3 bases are TGCGCCAGCAGCCTAGGGGACAGGGGGAGTTCCCTCCACTTT.

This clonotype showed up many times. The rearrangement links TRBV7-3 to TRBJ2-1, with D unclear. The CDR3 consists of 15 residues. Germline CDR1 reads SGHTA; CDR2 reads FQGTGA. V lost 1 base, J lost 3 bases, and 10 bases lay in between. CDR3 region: CASSLMASLYNEQFF. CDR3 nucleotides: TGTGCCAGCAGCTTAATGGCCAGCCTCTACAATGAGCAGTTCTTC.

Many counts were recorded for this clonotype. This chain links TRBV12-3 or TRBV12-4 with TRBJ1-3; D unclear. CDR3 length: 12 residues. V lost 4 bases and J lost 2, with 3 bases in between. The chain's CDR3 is CASSSAGNTIYF. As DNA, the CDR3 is TGTGCCAGCAGTTCCGCTGGAAACACCATATATTTT.

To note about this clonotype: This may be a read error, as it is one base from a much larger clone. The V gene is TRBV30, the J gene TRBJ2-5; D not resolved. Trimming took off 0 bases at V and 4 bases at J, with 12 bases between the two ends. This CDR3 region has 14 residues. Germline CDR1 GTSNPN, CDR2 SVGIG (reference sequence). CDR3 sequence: CAWSVTTLGETQYF. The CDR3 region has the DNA TGTGCCTGGAGTGTAACGACTCTAGGAGAGACCCAGTACTTC.

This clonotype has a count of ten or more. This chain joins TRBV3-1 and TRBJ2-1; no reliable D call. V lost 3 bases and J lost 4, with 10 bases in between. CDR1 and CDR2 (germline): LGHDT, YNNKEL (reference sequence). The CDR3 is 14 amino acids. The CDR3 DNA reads TGTGCCAGCAGCCACCGACGGATGTACAATGAGCAGTTCTTC. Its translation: CASSHRRMYNEQFF.

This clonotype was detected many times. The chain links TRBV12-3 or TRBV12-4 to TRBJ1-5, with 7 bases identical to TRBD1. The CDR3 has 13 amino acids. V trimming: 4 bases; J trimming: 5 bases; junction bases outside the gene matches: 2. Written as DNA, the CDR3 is TGTGCCAGCAGTTCAACAGGGGATCAGCCCCAGCATTTT. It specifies CASSSTGDQPQHF.

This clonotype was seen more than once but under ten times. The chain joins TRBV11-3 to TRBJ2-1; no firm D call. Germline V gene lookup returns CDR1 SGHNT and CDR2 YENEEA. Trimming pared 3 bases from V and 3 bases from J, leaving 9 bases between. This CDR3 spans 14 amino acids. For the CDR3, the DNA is TGTGCCAGCAGCTTCGGATCCTACTACAATGAGCAGTTCTTC. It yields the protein CASSFGSYYNEQFF. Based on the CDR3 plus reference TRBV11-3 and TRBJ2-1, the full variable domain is EAGVVQSPRYKIIEKKQPVAFWCNPISGHNTLYWYLQNLGQGPELLIRYENEEAVDDSQLPKDRFSAERLKGVDSTLKIQPAELGDSAVYLCASSFGSYYNEQFFGPGTRLTVL.

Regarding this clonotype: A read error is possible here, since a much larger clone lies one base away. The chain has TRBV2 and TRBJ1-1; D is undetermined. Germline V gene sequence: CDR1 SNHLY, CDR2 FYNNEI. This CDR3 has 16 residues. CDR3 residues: CASSEGTGAMNAEAFF. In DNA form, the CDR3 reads TGTGCCAGCAGTGAAGGAACTGGAGCTATGAACGCTGAAGCTTTCTTT.

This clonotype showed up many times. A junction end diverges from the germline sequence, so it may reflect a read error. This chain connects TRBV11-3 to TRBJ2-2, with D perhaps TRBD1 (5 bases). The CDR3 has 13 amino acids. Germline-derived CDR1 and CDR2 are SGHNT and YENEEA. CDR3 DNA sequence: TGTGCCAGCAGGTTAGACAGCACCGGGGAGCTGTTTTTT. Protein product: CASRLDSTGELFF.

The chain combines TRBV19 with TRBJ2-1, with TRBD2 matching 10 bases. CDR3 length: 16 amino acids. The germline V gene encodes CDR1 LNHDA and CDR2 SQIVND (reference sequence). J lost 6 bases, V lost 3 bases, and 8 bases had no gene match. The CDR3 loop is CASSIRTSGLGNEQFF. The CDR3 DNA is TGTGCCAGTAGTATCCGGACTAGCGGTTTGGGCAATGAGCAGTTCTTC. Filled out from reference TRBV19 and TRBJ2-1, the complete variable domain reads DGGITQSPKYLFRKEGQNVTLSCEQNLNHDAMYWYRQDPGQGLRLIYYSQIVNDFQKGDIAEGYSVSREKKESFPLTVTSAQKNPTAFYLCASSIRTSGLGNEQFFGPGTRLTVL.

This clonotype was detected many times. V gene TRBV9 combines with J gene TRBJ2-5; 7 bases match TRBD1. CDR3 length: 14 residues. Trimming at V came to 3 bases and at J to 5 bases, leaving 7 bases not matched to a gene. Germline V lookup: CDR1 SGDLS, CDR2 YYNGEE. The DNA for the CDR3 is TGTGCCAGCAGCGGGGACAGCGGACGGGAGACCCAGTACTTC. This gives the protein CASSGDSGRETQYF.

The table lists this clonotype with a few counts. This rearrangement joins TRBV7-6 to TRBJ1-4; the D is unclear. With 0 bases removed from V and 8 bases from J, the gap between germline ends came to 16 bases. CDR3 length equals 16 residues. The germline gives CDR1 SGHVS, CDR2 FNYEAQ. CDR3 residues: CASSLAPSMRGEKLFF. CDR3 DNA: TGTGCCAGCAGCTTAGCCCCATCTATGAGAGGGGAAAAACTGTTTTTT.

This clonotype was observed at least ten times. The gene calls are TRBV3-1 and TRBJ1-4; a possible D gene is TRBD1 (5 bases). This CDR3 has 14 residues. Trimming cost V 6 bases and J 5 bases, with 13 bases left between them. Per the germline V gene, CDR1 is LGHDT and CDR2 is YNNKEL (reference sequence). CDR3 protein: CASRPGPSNEKLFF. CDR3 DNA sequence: TGTGCCAGCAGACCGGGACCGTCGAATGAAAAACTGTTTTTT.

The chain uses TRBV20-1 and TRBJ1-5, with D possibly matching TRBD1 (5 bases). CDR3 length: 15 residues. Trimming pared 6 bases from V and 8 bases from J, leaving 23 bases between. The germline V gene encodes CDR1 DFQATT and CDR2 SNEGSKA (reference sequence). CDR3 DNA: TGCAGTGCGGCAAGGGCGCGGGGGACGGGGGAGCCCCAGCATTTT. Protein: CSAARARGTGEPQHF.

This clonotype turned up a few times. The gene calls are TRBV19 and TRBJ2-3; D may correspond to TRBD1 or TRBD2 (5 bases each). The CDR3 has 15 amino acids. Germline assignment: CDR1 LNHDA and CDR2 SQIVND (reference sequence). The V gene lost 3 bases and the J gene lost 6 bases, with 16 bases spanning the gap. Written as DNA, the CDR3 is TGTGCCAGTAGTATTTCACCGGGACGGTCGGATACGCAGTATTTT. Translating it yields CASSISPGRSDTQYF.

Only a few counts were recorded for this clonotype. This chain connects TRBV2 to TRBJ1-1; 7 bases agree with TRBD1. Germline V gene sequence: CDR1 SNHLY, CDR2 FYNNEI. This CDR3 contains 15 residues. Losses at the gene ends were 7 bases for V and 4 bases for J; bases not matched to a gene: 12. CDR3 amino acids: CASTTDRAGCTEAFF. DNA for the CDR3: TGTGCCAGCACCACCGACAGGGCGGGGTGCACTGAAGCTTTCTTT.

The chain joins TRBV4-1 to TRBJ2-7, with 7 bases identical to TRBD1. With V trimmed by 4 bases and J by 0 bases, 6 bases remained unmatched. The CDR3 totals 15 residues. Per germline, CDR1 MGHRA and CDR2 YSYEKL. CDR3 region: CASSPGTASSYEQYF. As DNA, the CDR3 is TGCGCCAGCAGCCCCGGGACAGCGAGCTCCTACGAGCAGTACTTC.

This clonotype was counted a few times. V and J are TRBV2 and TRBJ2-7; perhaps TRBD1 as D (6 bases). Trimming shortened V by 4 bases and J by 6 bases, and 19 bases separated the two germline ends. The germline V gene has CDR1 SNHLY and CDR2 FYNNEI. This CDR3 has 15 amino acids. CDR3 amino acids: CASSVITGSSLEQYF. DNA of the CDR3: TGTGCCAGCAGTGTAATAACAGGGAGTTCCCTCGAGCAGTACTTC.